The 19 T cell receptor beta chains given below trace back to one sample, sequenced in a study of blood T cell repertoires in COVID-19. TCRdb keeps only in-frame clones here, not all; method: immunoSEQ multiplex PCR. This repertoire shows about 440,000 clones, roughly 87% found once; its top ten account for about 0.6%. Sequencing used PBMCs or T cells enriched from blood (not recorded which). Receptor source: a man between 18 and 29 years old who had recovered from COVID-19.

The chain's CDR3 is CASSFSGSTEAFF. The CDR3 DNA is TGTGCCAGCAGTTTTTCGGGGAGCACTGAAGCTTTCTTT. This chain joins TRBV12-3 or TRBV12-4 and TRBJ1-1; D is unclear. V was pared by 3 bases and J by 4 bases, with 9 bases between. This CDR3 spans 13 amino acids.

J is TRBJ2-1 and V is TRBV12-3 or TRBV12-4; tentatively, D is TRBD2 (5 bases). This CDR3 has 13 residues. V gave up 3 bases and J gave up 8 bases, with 11 bases separating them. CDR3 in DNA: TGTGCCAGCAGTTTGGCCGAGGGCGATGAGCAGTTCTTC. Protein: CASSLAEGDEQFF.

The genes are TRBV19 and TRBJ2-5; TRBD1 aligns across 7 bases. With V trimmed by 3 bases and J by 5 bases, 9 bases remained unmatched. The germline gives CDR1 LNHDA, CDR2 SQIVND (reference sequence). This CDR3 region has 15 residues. CDR3 DNA sequence: TGTGCCAGTAGTATCGGCAGGGGGTATTCGGAGACCCAGTACTTC. Its protein is CASSIGRGYSETQYF.

V usage is TRBV11-2 and J usage is TRBJ1-1, with 8 positions matching TRBD1. Germline lookup yields CDR1 SGHAT and CDR2 FQNNGV. Unmatched junction bases numbered 10, after V lost 5 bases and J lost 5 bases. The CDR3 contains 15 residues. The CDR3 is CASSDFRGRGTEAFF. Written as DNA, the CDR3 is TGTGCCAGCAGCGATTTCAGGGGGCGAGGTACTGAAGCTTTCTTT.

This rearrangement joins TRBV5-3 to TRBJ1-2, with 10 bases that match TRBD1. TRBV5-3 is labeled an ORF, and its function is uncertain. The CDR3 runs 15 residues. V dropped 1 base and J dropped 4; count of bases not matched to a gene: 4. Here the CDR3 DNA reads TGTGCCAGAAGCTTGCACCGACAGGGGGCCTATGGCTACACCTTC. It yields the protein CARSLHRQGAYGYTF.

The CDR3 protein is CASSDRGLAAEAFF. CDR3 bases: TGTGCCAGCAGTGACAGGGGATTGGCCGCTGAAGCTTTCTTT. V is TRBV6-1 and J is TRBJ1-1, with TRBD1 as a possible D gene (6 bases). The CDR3 has 14 amino acids. V lost 3 bases and J lost 6, with 14 bases in between. Looked up from germline, CDR1 is MNHNS and CDR2 is SASEGT.

DNA of the CDR3: TGTGCCAGCAGTTACTCAGGGAGTACGGGTGACGAGCAGTACTTC. It codes for CASSYSGSTGDEQYF. The chain has TRBV6-5 and TRBJ2-7; D might be TRBD2 (5 bases). This CDR3 is built from 15 residues. Trimming took 0 bases from V and 5 from J, leaving 14 bases between them. Germline CDR1 and CDR2: MNHEY and SVGAGI.

The chain links TRBV5-1 to TRBJ1-1; 10 positions match TRBD1. Germline CDR1 SGHRS, CDR2 YFSETQ. With V trimmed by 0 bases and J by 5 bases, 4 bases remained unmatched. The CDR3 consists of 15 residues. CDR3 DNA: TGCGCCAGCAGCTTGGGACAGGGGGCCGTAACTGAAGCTTTCTTT. Its translation is CASSLGQGAVTEAFF.

This chain uses TRBV7-2 with TRBJ1-2, with D maybe TRBD1 (5 bases). Germline values: CDR1 SGHTA, CDR2 FQGNSA. CDR3 length equals 13 residues. Trimming took 10 bases from V and 4 from J, leaving 16 bases between them. The CDR3 region is CATGGVDGYGYTF. The CDR3 DNA follows: TGTGCCACCGGGGGGGTGGACGGCTATGGCTACACCTTC. Full variable domain (outside the CDR3, taken from reference TRBV7-2 and TRBJ1-2): GAGVSQSPSNKVTEKGKDVELRCDPISGHTALYWYRQSLGQGLEFLIYFQGNSAPDKSGLPSDRFSAERTGGSVSTLTIQRTQQEDSAVYLCATGGVDGYGYTFGSGTRLTVV.

This rearrangement joins TRBV18 to TRBJ2-2; TRBD2 matches 13 bases. Per the germline V gene, CDR1 is KGHSH and CDR2 is LQKENI. V gave up 3 bases and J gave up 0 bases; unmatched junction bases: 4. There are 18 residues in the CDR3. The CDR3 region is CASSPLGLAGSNTGELFF. The CDR3 coding sequence is TGTGCCAGCTCACCCTTGGGACTAGCGGGGTCGAACACCGGGGAGCTGTTTTTT.

The chain links TRBV7-9 to TRBJ1-4; 8 positions agree with TRBD1. Trimming took 5 bases from V and 5 from J; bases not matched to a gene: 16. The CDR3 is 18 residues long. Germline CDR1 and CDR2: SEHNR and FQNEAQ (reference sequence). This CDR3 is CASSRAGGSDLQNEKLFF. Written as DNA, the CDR3 is TGTGCCAGCAGCCGCGCAGGGGGCTCGGATTTACAAAATGAAAAACTGTTTTTT.

In its sample, this clone was seen a few times. This rearrangement joins TRBV19 to TRBJ1-6; D ambiguous. Trimming stripped 4 bases from V and 12 bases from J, with 10 bases between. The CDR3 contains 12 residues. CDR1 LNHDA and CDR2 SQIVND come from the germline V gene (reference sequence). The CDR3 protein is CASSTGMQPLHF. The CDR3 coding sequence is TGTGCCAGTAGTACCGGGATGCAACCCCTCCACTTT.

V and J are TRBV7-2 and TRBJ1-5; D may be TRBD1 (6 bases). Germline V lookup: CDR1 SGHTA, CDR2 FQGNSA. Trimming pared 5 bases from V and 6 bases from J, leaving 11 bases between. The CDR3 is 13 residues long. The CDR3 reads CASSPTGIQPQHF. CDR3 bases: TGTGCCAGCAGCCCCACAGGGATTCAGCCCCAGCATTTT.

The rearrangement uses TRBV19 and TRBJ1-5; TRBD1 aligns across 8 bases. Germline loops: CDR1 LNHDA, CDR2 SQIVND (reference sequence). This CDR3 is built from 15 residues. The V gene end was trimmed by 7 bases and the J gene end by 7 bases; junction bases not matched to a gene: 12. The CDR3 loop is CASTSDRAVNQPQHF. In DNA form, the CDR3 reads TGTGCCAGTACCTCGGACAGGGCCGTCAACCAGCCCCAGCATTTT.

The chain has TRBV2 and TRBJ1-1; TRBD1 might be the D (5 bases). CDR3 size: 13 residues. Germline V lookup: CDR1 SNHLY, CDR2 FYNNEI. The V gene lost 7 bases and the J gene lost 7 bases, with 16 bases spanning the gap. CDR3 sequence reads: CASKRAQDLEAFF. The CDR3 DNA is TGTGCCAGCAAACGGGCACAGGACCTTGAAGCTTTCTTT.

The J gene is TRBJ1-2, the V gene TRBV21-1; TRBD1, the D gene given by the table, was not confirmed from the DNA. TRBV21-1 is termed a pseudogene. The CDR3 extends over 13 amino acids. This CDR3 is CASSIRGPYGYTF. CDR3 sequence (DNA): TGTGCCAGCAGCATCAGGGGGCCCTATGGCTACACCTTC.

The sample holds a few counts of this clone. The gene calls are TRBV3-1 (or the pseudogene TRBV3-2) and TRBJ2-1, with D possibly TRBD1 on 6 matching bases. CDR3 length: 13 amino acids. V lost 2 bases to trimming and J lost 7 bases, with 9 bases between them. In germline, CDR1 is LGHDT, CDR2 YNNKEL (reference sequence). Written as DNA, the CDR3 is TGTGCCAGCAGCCAATTGACAGGTAATGAGCAGTTCTTC. It is translated as CASSQLTGNEQFF.

The V gene is TRBV29-1, the J gene TRBJ2-5, with 7 bases fitting TRBD2. Germline CDR1 and CDR2: SQVTM and ANQGSEA. After removal of 5 bases from V and 1 base from J, the junction contained 10 bases not matched to a gene. This CDR3 is 15 amino acids long. The CDR3 loop reads CSVLGLGGPQETQYF. CDR3 nucleotides: TGCAGCGTTCTCGGACTAGGAGGGCCCCAAGAGACCCAGTACTTC.

This rearrangement joins TRBV5-1 to TRBJ2-2, with 7 bases lining up with TRBD1. Germline V gives CDR1 SGHRS, CDR2 YFSETQ. This CDR3 spans 16 amino acids. V gave up 4 bases and J gave up 3 bases; unmatched junction bases: 9. CDR3 region: CASSQLQGLDTGELFF. Written as DNA, the CDR3 is TGCGCCAGCAGCCAATTACAGGGGCTGGACACCGGGGAGCTGTTTTTT.